This T cell receptor (beta chain) was sequenced for a study of T cell responses to AZD1222 COVID-19 vaccine (dated by TCRdb to about 2021). About the investigation overall: TCR sequencing covered roughly 230 trial participants: 200 to 210 given two doses of AZD1222 and about 26 given two doses of MenACWY control vaccine. Trial participants were enrolled by age into subgroups of 18-55, 56-69 and 70-plus years, and roughly 150, 30 and 60 TCR-sequenced participants, respectively, were included in these subgroups.

In regard to this clone: This clone's antigen is unknown. No per-base quality is available; no much larger clone lies one base away.

The CDR3 spans 15 residues, from the cysteine through the phenylalanine. The kept DNA is CDR3 alone, 45 bases in frame from the first base. A distance of 14 bases separates the germline ends of V and J, which lose 2 bases and 3 bases respectively. Per the germline V gene, SGHTA is the CDR1 and FQGTGA is the CDR2. The research as a whole found: Because no day 14 peak-response samples were available, the repertoires could be characterized only after the peak T cell response. Epitopes outside the regions mutated in the B.1.351 and B.1.1.7 variants were reportedly recognized by nearly half of the unique spike-specific TCRs. A significant rise in spike-specific TCR breadth and depth was observed after two AZD1222 doses relative to day 0 and relative to MenACWY recipients. Conclusions about previously exposed vaccinees were limited because only a handful of AZD1222 recipients were SARS-CoV-2 seropositive at baseline. The vaccine-associated CD4 TCRs covered the entire spike protein, and the dominant responses fell in regions 160-218 and 743-854. Participants were mostly white British, with more females than males. The authors suggested clonal diversity may have been underestimated. In the small 56-69-year group, the increase in depth fell short of significance, most likely because of low power.

The CDR3 regions of human TCRbeta chains were analyzed by immunosequencing. The paper's data handling went like this. TCRs in the repertoires were compared against a reference library of SARS-CoV-2-specific TCRs that had been generated with the MIRA antigen-specificity platform. Breadth meant the fraction of unique TCRs that were SARS-CoV-2-associated, whereas depth meant the fraction of total T cells that were SARS-CoV-2-associated. Each spike-specific TCR was assigned to its reactive spike region and to a CD4 or CD8 class using the MIRA data. Log10-transformed breadth and depth values were compared by one-way ANOVA with Sidak's multiple comparisons tests. The source is immuneACCESS, and TCRdb retained only in-frame sequences with V and J called. Part of the clones is not carried over; for the studies checked, unresolved V genes explain less than half of this, and the remainder is unexplained. V and J calls and clone size follow that table, whereas D and trimming were derived from the DNA. The sample includes 130,000 to 150,000 clones, with 90% to 95% observed a single time. The leading ten clones occupy approximately 3% of the sample.

The time point label, read with the paper, signifies: baseline before first vaccination. The treatment or condition label for this specimen denotes: meningococcal conjugate vaccine given as trial control. Vaccinee samples came from UK trials COV001 and COV002, including a single-blind randomized controlled phase 2/3 trial of AZD1222 (ChAdOx1 nCoV-19) in healthy adults. For TCRbeta chain sequencing, PBMC samples were collected from trial participants at day 0 and at day 28 after the second dose. The sequence derives from an adult in good health. The chain links TRBV7-3 with TRBJ2-7; perhaps TRBD2 is the D gene, with 5 bases matching. Here the sequenced sample was peripheral blood, taken on day 0 of MenACWY control vaccination. At the DNA level, the sequence is TGTGCCAGCAGCTTAGGCCCAGCGGATTACTACGAGCAGTACTTC. Protein translation: CASSLGPADYYEQYF.